The next 27 T cell receptor beta chains were all read from a single sample in a study of neoadjuvant nivolumab and ipilimumab in lung cancer. Repertoires were generated with immunoSEQ multiplex PCR, while TCRdb's copy carries only in-frame clones and drops some. The sample comprises 39,000 or so clones, 89% of which are singletons, and 3% to 4% rests with the top ten. The material was peripheral blood, obtained before neoadjuvant nivolumab, alone or with ipilimumab. The receptors were gathered from an adult with non-small cell lung cancer.

The chain couples TRBV9 to TRBJ2-6, with D unclear. The CDR3 sequence is 17 residues long. Germline CDR1 reads SGDLS; CDR2 reads YYNGEE. Trimming pared 2 bases from V and 0 bases from J, leaving 12 bases between. The CDR3 is CASSVLGFSSGANVLTF. The CDR3 DNA is TGTGCCAGCAGCGTCTTAGGGTTTAGCTCTGGGGCCAACGTCCTGACTTTC.

CDR3 DNA sequence: TGCAGCGAGGGCCAGGGGGCCGGCTCCTACAATGAGCAGTTCTTC. This translates into CSEGQGAGSYNEQFF. The V call is TRBV29-1, the J call TRBJ2-1; the match to TRBD1 covers 8 bases. V trimming: 7 bases; J trimming: 0 bases; junction bases outside the gene matches: 8. Germline assignment: CDR1 SQVTM and CDR2 ANQGSEA. The CDR3 sequence is 15 residues long.

The gene calls are TRBV11-2 and TRBJ2-7, with D possibly being TRBD1 or TRBD2 (5 bases each). Germline V gives CDR1 SGHAT, CDR2 FQNNGV. Between the trimmed V and J ends, which lost 1 base and 4 bases, there was a span of 11 bases. The CDR3 runs 14 residues. The DNA for the CDR3 is TGTGCCAGCAGCTTAGGGGGGAGTAAATACGAGCAGTACTTC. It encodes CASSLGGSKYEQYF.

In its sample, this clone was seen once. This sequence joins TRBV4-2 and TRBJ1-5; 7 bases fit TRBD1. CDR1 is LGHNA and CDR2 is YNFKEQ in the germline V gene. The CDR3 is made up of 20 amino acids. V trimming: 0 bases; J trimming: 0 bases; junction bases outside the gene matches: 14. The CDR3 spells CASSQDRMGQSLYSNQPQHF. CDR3 DNA sequence: TGTGCCAGCAGCCAAGATCGGATGGGACAGAGCCTCTATAGCAATCAGCCCCAGCATTTT.

The genes are TRBV10-3 and TRBJ2-7, with TRBD2 identical over 8 bases. Germline CDR1 and CDR2: ENHRY and SYGVKD. This CDR3 has 18 amino acids. Unmatched junction bases numbered 14, after V lost 2 bases and J lost 2 bases. The CDR3 DNA sequence: TGTGCCATCAGTGAGGACGCCTTCGGGGCGGGAGGCGCCTACGAGCAGTACTTC. The encoded protein is CAISEDAFGAGGAYEQYF.

The chain has TRBV18 and TRBJ2-5, with 7 bases lining up with TRBD2. The V gene's germline CDR1 is KGHSH and CDR2 LQKENI. V shed 2 bases, J shed 5 bases, and the junction held 8 bases outside the gene matches. CDR3 length: 15 amino acids. In DNA, the CDR3 is TGTGCCAGCTCACCAGTAGGACTAGGAGGGGAGACCCAGTACTTC. It specifies CASSPVGLGGETQYF.

The chain employs TRBV14 and TRBJ2-5; TRBD2 matches at 15 bases. The trim removed 2 bases at V and 5 bases at J, leaving 9 bases unmatched. The CDR3 has 18 amino acids. CDR1 SGHDN and CDR2 FVKESK come from the germline V gene. CDR3 protein: CASSQRPGLAGGGETQYF. The CDR3 region has the DNA TGTGCCAGCAGCCAACGACCGGGACTAGCGGGAGGAGGGGAGACCCAGTACTTC.

J is TRBJ2-7 and V is TRBV18, with D tentatively TRBD2 (6 bases). The CDR3 is made up of 17 amino acids. Germline V gene data show CDR1 as KGHSH and CDR2 as LQKENI. V was trimmed by 3 bases and J by 0 bases, leaving 18 bases between them. The CDR3 loop reads CASSPLAVQGGSYEQYF. CDR3 DNA: TGTGCCAGCTCACCCCTAGCTGTCCAGGGAGGCTCCTACGAGCAGTACTTC. The full variable domain, rest sourced from reference TRBV18 and TRBJ2-7, is NAGVMQNPRHLVRRRGQEARLRCSPMKGHSHVYWYRQLPEEGLKFMVYLQKENIIDESGMPKERFSAEFPKEGPSILRIQQVVRGDSAAYFCASSPLAVQGGSYEQYFGPGTRLTVT.

This clone was seen a handful of times. The chain is built from TRBV5-6 and TRBJ1-1; no clear D. V was pared by 4 bases and J by 5 bases, with 12 bases between. CDR1 and CDR2 (germline): SGHDT, YYEEEE. This CDR3 is built from 13 residues. The CDR3 sequence: CASSGPAGTEAFF. CDR3 DNA sequence: TGTGCCAGCAGCGGACCGGCTGGGACTGAAGCTTTCTTT.

The CDR3 nucleotides read TGTGCCAGCAGCTTAGCTTCGACGCAGTATTTT. Translated: CASSLASTQYF. The chain joins TRBV5-6 to TRBJ2-3, with D uncertain. CDR1 is SGHDT, CDR2 YYEEEE, per germline. The CDR3 covers 11 residues. Between the trimmed V and J ends, which lost 2 bases and 9 bases, there was a span of 7 bases.

The chain recombines TRBV2 with TRBJ2-1, with D possibly TRBD2 on 5 matching bases. The CDR3 consists of 17 residues. From germline, CDR1 is SNHLY and CDR2 FYNNEI. Between the trimmed V and J ends, which lost 2 bases and 2 bases, there was a span of 16 bases. The CDR3 DNA sequence: TGTGCCAGCAGTGAATCAGGCGTTAGTAGCGCCTACAATGAGCAGTTCTTC. Translating it yields CASSESGVSSAYNEQFF.

The chain is built from TRBV7-9 and TRBJ2-1; D may be TRBD2 (6 bases). V was cut by 5 bases and J by 0 bases, with 14 bases left in between. The CDR3 consists of 16 residues. Germline V gene data show CDR1 as SEHNR and CDR2 as FQNEAQ (reference sequence). Here the CDR3 reads CASSPKGLGSYNEQFF. Here the CDR3 DNA reads TGTGCCAGCAGCCCGAAGGGACTGGGCTCCTACAATGAGCAGTTCTTC. Full variable domain (rest looked up from reference TRBV7-9 and TRBJ2-1): DTGVSQNPRHKITKRGQNVTFRCDPISEHNRLYWYRQTLGQGPEFLTYFQNEAQLEKSRLLSDRFSAERPKGSFSTLEIQRTEQGDSAMYLCASSPKGLGSYNEQFFGPGTRLTVL.

The rearrangement uses TRBV7-3 and TRBJ1-1; 7 bases align to TRBD1. V lost 4 bases and J lost 1; bases outside the gene matches: 0. The CDR3 extends over 13 amino acids. Germline V gene lookup returns CDR1 SGHTA and CDR2 FQGTGA. CDR3 sequence: CASSYRGNTEAFF. The CDR3 bases are TGTGCCAGCAGCTACAGGGGGAACACTGAAGCTTTCTTT.

V usage is TRBV7-9 and J usage is TRBJ2-7, with D hard to call. V was trimmed by 5 bases and J by 3 bases, leaving 11 bases between them. This CDR3 is built from 13 residues. Germline V gene lookup returns CDR1 SEHNR and CDR2 FQNEAQ (reference sequence). CDR3 DNA sequence: TGTGCCAGCAGCCCCGGACCGCGCTACGAGCAGTACTTC. Amino acid sequence: CASSPGPRYEQYF.

The gene calls are TRBV7-8 and TRBJ2-7; D not resolved. V dropped 2 bases and J dropped 0 bases, with 2 bases sitting between them. CDR1 is SGHVS and CDR2 is FQNEAQ in the germline V gene. The CDR3 spans 12 residues. This chain's CDR3 is CASSLSSYEQYF. Written as DNA, the CDR3 is TGTGCCAGCAGCTTAAGCTCCTACGAGCAGTACTTC.

V and J are TRBV18 and TRBJ1-3, with 7 bases fitting TRBD1. J was trimmed by 2 bases and V by 3 bases; bases with no gene match: 4. The CDR3 has 15 residues. CDR1 and CDR2 (germline): KGHSH, LQKENI. The CDR3 reads CASSPPGQTGNTIYF. The CDR3 DNA reads as TGTGCCAGCTCACCTCCGGGACAGACTGGAAACACCATATATTTT.

The table lists this clone with a count of one. The chain has TRBV10-3 and TRBJ1-4; 8 bases line up with TRBD1. This CDR3 is 15 amino acids long. After removal of 4 bases from V and 8 bases from J, the junction contained 9 bases not matched to a gene. Per germline, CDR1 ENHRY and CDR2 SYGVKD. CDR3: CAISVGQGGNEKLFF. In DNA, the CDR3 is TGTGCCATCAGTGTTGGACAGGGAGGAAACGAAAAACTGTTTTTT.

The chain carries TRBV4-3 and TRBJ2-7; 8 bases are shared with TRBD1. Trimming took 0 bases from V and 3 from J; bases not matched to a gene: 4. The germline gives CDR1 LGHNA, CDR2 YSLEER. This CDR3 has 15 residues. The CDR3 DNA sequence: TGCGCCAGCAGCCAAGATAGGACAGGGTACTACGAGCAGTACTTC. Amino acids: CASSQDRTGYYEQYF.

This chain links TRBV7-9 with TRBJ1-4; 7 bases fit TRBD1. Per the germline V gene, CDR1 is SEHNR and CDR2 is FQNEAQ (reference sequence). The V and J ends lost 1 base and 0 bases, in that order; junction bases with no gene match: 5. The CDR3 spans 17 residues. The CDR3 sequence is CASSLGTGTATNEKLFF. The CDR3 DNA follows: TGTGCCAGCAGCTTAGGGACGGGGACAGCAACTAATGAAAAACTGTTTTTT.

This clone was detected only once. The CDR3 sequence: CASSLEVDRSNTGELFF. In DNA, the CDR3 is TGTGCCAGCAGCTTAGAGGTAGACAGGTCGAACACCGGGGAGCTGTTTTTT. The rearrangement uses TRBV11-3 and TRBJ2-2; the D gene is possibly TRBD1 (6 bases). V was clipped by 0 bases and J by 0 bases, with 11 bases between them. The CDR3 has 17 amino acids. Germline loops: CDR1 SGHNT, CDR2 YENEEA.

V usage is TRBV2 and J usage is TRBJ2-3; D is ambiguous. The V gene's germline CDR1 is SNHLY and CDR2 FYNNEI. The CDR3 is 12 amino acids. Trimming stripped 6 bases from V and 3 bases from J, with 7 bases between. The CDR3 is CASRVNTDTQYF. CDR3 DNA sequence: TGTGCCAGCAGAGTTAATACAGATACGCAGTATTTT. The whole variable domain, remainder taken from reference TRBV2 and TRBJ2-3, is EPEVTQTPSHQVTQMGQEVILRCVPISNHLYFYWYRQILGQKVEFLVSFYNNEISEKSEIFDDQFSVERPDGSNFTLKIRSTKLEDSAMYFCASRVNTDTQYFGPGTRLTVL.

This sequence joins TRBV19 and TRBJ1-4; tentative D call: TRBD1 (5 bases). V shed 9 bases and J shed 11 bases, with 25 bases lying between them. This CDR3 is built from 15 residues. Per the germline V gene, CDR1 is LNHDA and CDR2 is SQIVND (reference sequence). Here the CDR3 reads CASSISTVGEGKLFF. DNA of the CDR3: TGTGCCAGCTCAATCTCGACCGTCGGTGAGGGGAAACTGTTTTTT. Variable domain in full (rest from reference TRBV19 and TRBJ1-4): DGGITQSPKYLFRKEGQNVTLSCEQNLNHDAMYWYRQDPGQGLRLIYYSQIVNDFQKGDIAEGYSVSREKKESFPLTVTSAQKNPTAFYLCASSISTVGEGKLFFGSGTQLSVL.

The table lists this clone with a count of one. The chain couples TRBV5-6 to TRBJ2-5, with a weak D call TRBD1 (5 bases). Looked up from germline, CDR1 is SGHDT and CDR2 is YYEEEE. With 5 bases removed from V and 2 bases from J, the gap between germline ends came to 10 bases. This CDR3 is 13 amino acids long. The CDR3 region is CASSLQVQETQYF. DNA of the CDR3: TGTGCCAGCAGTCTACAGGTACAAGAGACCCAGTACTTC.

CDR3: CASNSGTGNQPQHF. In nucleotides, the CDR3 is TGTGCCAGCAATAGCGGGACAGGTAATCAGCCCCAGCATTTT. This chain links TRBV27 with TRBJ1-5; 8 bases are shared with TRBD1. V lost 7 bases and J lost 4; bases outside the gene matches: 6. The length of the CDR3 is 14 residues. Germline V gene sequence: CDR1 MNHEY, CDR2 SMNVEV (reference sequence).

This clone was recorded only once. The chain is built from TRBV7-9 and TRBJ2-1; 9 nucleotides match TRBD2. The V segment lost 5 bases and the J segment 0 bases; nucleotides outside the gene matches: 8. The CDR3 extends over 17 amino acids. The V gene's germline CDR1 is SEHNR and CDR2 FQNEAQ (reference sequence). CDR3 nucleotide sequence: TGTGCCAGCAGCCTGCGGACTAGCGTATACTCCTACAATGAGCAGTTCTTC. Its translation: CASSLRTSVYSYNEQFF.

Details on this clone: Mismatch with germline at one junction end may stem from a read error. J is TRBJ2-7 and V is TRBV6-5, with TRBD1 as a possible D gene (6 bases). Germline loops: CDR1 MNHEY, CDR2 SVGAGI. This CDR3 has 14 amino acids. The CDR3 loop reads CASTYSQGSYEQYF. The CDR3 nucleotides read TGTGCCAGCACTTACTCGCAGGGGAGCTACGAGCAGTACTTC.

This sequence joins TRBV7-9 and TRBJ1-1; D ambiguous. CDR3 size: 14 residues. Trimming pared 4 bases from V and 6 bases from J, leaving 15 bases between. CDR1 is SEHNR, CDR2 FQNEAQ, per germline (reference sequence). The CDR3 DNA reads TGTGCCAGCAGCTCCTTCGATTGGGGAGCTGAAGCTTTCTTT. Protein sequence: CASSSFDWGAEAFF.